This entry describes one T cell receptor beta chain. Original data processing: Reference gene primer amplification in the assay estimated nucleated cell counts. Clones were read by immunoSEQ multiplex PCR, and TCRdb kept only the in-frame ones, dropping some. Clonal size and the V and J genes are those of that table, whereas D and trimming came from the DNA. This sample has around 100,000 clones, with roughly four fifths found just once. The data belong to a study of blood T cell repertoires in COVID-19. On the study more broadly: Specimens from acute and convalescent COVID-19 originated in the United States, Italy and Spain. T cells, B-cell-depleted T cells, or PBMCs provided the cDNA or gDNA that served as material.

The germline V gene has CDR1 MGHDK and CDR2 SYGVNS. The CDR3 consists of 14 residues. Losses at the gene ends were 3 bases for V and 3 bases for J; bases not matched to a gene: 3. This chain uses TRBV25-1 with TRBJ2-3; 7 bases align to TRBD1. Source material: peripheral blood. This clonotype was obtained from a woman aged 80 or over with active or convalescent COVID-19. The CDR3 here is CASSDPTGTDTQYF. The DNA of the CDR3 is TGTGCCAGCAGTGATCCGACAGGGACAGATACGCAGTATTTT.